This is a list of T cell receptor beta chains from one sample in a study of cytomegalovirus exposure and HLA in healthy donors. Measured with immunoSEQ multiplex PCR; TCRdb has only the in-frame clones, and not every one. The repertoire table contains approximately 120,000 clones. The specimen sequenced was PBMCs. The receptors here all came from a man aged 18 to 29 in good health and CMV-seronegative. Each CDR3 is given with its conserved first and last residue. A D gene is named only where the DNA matches it firmly.

D gene	CDR3 length	V gene	J gene	CDR3 protein	CDR3 DNA
.	15	TRBV5-1	TRBJ2-7	CASSLEGQGYYEQYF	TGCGCCAGCAGCTTGGAGGGGCAGGGGTACTACGAGCAGTACTTC
.	15	TRBV18	TRBJ1-1	CASSLQTGTGTEAFF	TGTGCCAGCTCACTACAGACAGGTACAGGCACTGAAGCTTTCTTT
.	14	TRBV28	TRBJ2-7	CASSFPLASYEQYF	TGTGCCAGCAGTTTCCCGCTAGCGTCCTACGAGCAGTACTTC
.	13	TRBV7-2	TRBJ2-1	CASRPGLSNEQFF	TGTGCCAGCAGACCCGGACTTTCCAATGAGCAGTTCTTC
TRBD1	16	TRBV5-8	TRBJ1-1	CASITGTGGRNTEAFF	TGTGCCAGCATCACCGGGACAGGGGGTCGGAACACTGAAGCTTTCTTT
TRBD1	13	TRBV18	TRBJ2-3	CASSRTGPDTQYF	TGTGCCAGCTCAAGGACAGGCCCAGATACGCAGTATTTT
.	13	TRBV19	TRBJ1-1	CASSMSSNTEAFF	TGTGCCAGTAGTATGAGCTCGAACACTGAAGCTTTCTTT
.	12	TRBV5-6	TRBJ2-5	CASSSWRETQYF	TGTGCCAGCAGCTCATGGCGGGAGACCCAGTACTTC
.	12	TRBV7-8	TRBJ2-1	CASSLEWHEQFF	TGTGCCAGCAGCTTAGAATGGCATGAGCAGTTCTTC
TRBD2	14	TRBV6-6	TRBJ2-1	CASRIAGAINEQFF	TGTGCCAGCAGAATTGCGGGAGCTATCAATGAGCAGTTCTTC
.	19	TRBV14	TRBJ2-1	CASSPLNRGARLAYNEQFF	TGTGCCAGCAGCCCCCTTAACCGGGGGGCAAGACTAGCCTACAATGAGCAGTTCTTC
.	13	TRBV2	TRBJ1-6	CASRTALGSPLHF	TGTGCCAGCAGAACAGCTCTGGGTTCACCCCTCCACTTT
TRBD1	15	TRBV6-5	TRBJ1-2	CASSPRDRGGYGYTF	TGTGCCAGCAGTCCCCGGGACAGGGGAGGCTATGGCTACACCTTC
.	13	TRBV2	TRBJ2-5	CASSGQVQETQYF	TGTGCCAGCAGTGGACAGGTCCAAGAGACCCAGTACTTC
TRBD1	18	TRBV7-8	TRBJ2-6	CASSPRMLRGTGANVLTF	TGTGCCAGCAGCCCACGAATGCTCAGGGGGACTGGGGCCAACGTCCTGACTTTC
.	12	TRBV28	TRBJ1-1	CASSPSNTEAFF	TGTGCCAGCAGCCCATCGAACACTGAAGCTTTCTTT
TRBD2	17	TRBV28	TRBJ2-3	CASRPLGVAGHTDTQYF	TGTGCCAGCAGGCCATTAGGCGTAGCGGGCCACACAGATACGCAGTATTTT
.	15	TRBV18	TRBJ1-1	CASSPPGTKNTEAFF	TGTGCCAGCTCACCCCCCGGGACAAAGAACACTGAAGCTTTCTTT
.	15	TRBV30	TRBJ2-7	CAWSLSGGRSYEQYF	TGTGCCTGGAGTCTCAGTGGCGGGCGCTCCTACGAGCAGTACTTC
.	14	TRBV30	TRBJ1-1	CAWSPRMRETEAFF	TGTGCCTGGAGCCCTAGGATGAGGGAGACTGAAGCTTTCTTT
TRBD1	13	TRBV6-5	TRBJ2-7	CASSSTGDYEQYF	TGTGCCAGCAGCTCGACAGGGGACTACGAGCAGTACTTC
TRBD1	13	TRBV18	TRBJ2-1	CASSRDRGNEQFF	TGTGCCAGCTCACGGGACAGGGGCAATGAGCAGTTCTTC
.	13	TRBV25-1	TRBJ2-3	CASRRDDTDTQYF	TGTGCCAGCAGGAGGGATGACACAGATACGCAGTATTTT
.	17	TRBV28	TRBJ2-5	CASSTPVSGGIPETQYF	TGTGCCAGCAGTACTCCTGTAAGTGGAGGAATTCCAGAGACCCAGTACTTC
TRBD1	15	TRBV6-1	TRBJ1-3	CASCPRDRAGNTIYF	TGTGCCAGCTGTCCCCGGGACAGGGCTGGAAACACCATATATTTT
TRBD2	15	TRBV5-6	TRBJ2-7	CASSYRGSGTNEQYF	TGTGCCAGCAGCTACCGGGGTAGCGGGACGAACGAGCAGTACTTC
.	13	TRBV7-2	TRBJ1-2	CASSFWGLNGYTF	TGTGCCAGCAGCTTTTGGGGGCTGAATGGCTACACCTTC
TRBD1	16	TRBV28	TRBJ1-5	CASSRTGTGSHQPQHF	TGTGCCAGCAGTCGGACTGGGACAGGGTCACACCAGCCCCAGCATTTT
TRBD1	13	TRBV27	TRBJ2-7	CASKRTGEAKQYF	TGTGCCAGCAAACGGACAGGGGAGGCGAAGCAGTACTTC
.	11	TRBV5-4	TRBJ1-1	CASSSISEAFF	TGTGCCAGCAGCTCGATCTCTGAGGCTTTCTTT
TRBD1	15	TRBV5-4	TRBJ1-2	CASSLQGSVSYGYTF	TGTGCCAGCAGCTTACAGGGGAGCGTTAGCTATGGCTACACCTTC
.	17	TRBV9	TRBJ1-1	CASSGREGGRLDTEAFF	TGTGCCAGCAGCGGCAGGGAAGGGGGTAGATTGGACACTGAAGCTTTCTTT
.	12	TRBV10-3	TRBJ1-6	CAISESPSPLHF	TGTGCCATCAGTGAGAGCCCATCACCCCTCCACTTT
TRBD1	14	TRBV5-4	TRBJ1-2	CASSTDREVNGYTF	TGTGCCAGCAGCACGGACAGGGAAGTTAATGGCTACACCTTC
.	12	TRBV7-9	TRBJ2-7	CASSRTSDEQYF	TGTGCCAGCAGCCGGACTTCGGACGAGCAGTACTTC
TRBD2	15	TRBV5-1	TRBJ2-1	CASSTSGGSYNEQFF	TGCGCCAGCAGCACTAGCGGAGGCTCCTACAATGAGCAGTTCTTC
TRBD1	13	TRBV9	TRBJ1-2	CASSGGDRVGYTF	TGTGCCAGCAGCGGGGGGGACAGGGTGGGCTACACCTTC
TRBD2	13	TRBV6-5	TRBJ2-7	CASSRGLAGGQYF	TGTGCCAGCAGTCGGGGACTAGCGGGAGGGCAGTACTTC
.	14	TRBV6-1	TRBJ1-2	CASLGTPRNYGYTF	TGTGCCAGTCTGGGGACACCACGGAACTATGGCTACACCTTC
.	15	TRBV11-2	TRBJ2-1	CASSLNSGLYNEQFF	TGTGCCAGCAGCTTAAATAGCGGACTTTACAATGAGCAGTTCTTC
TRBD1	15	TRBV9	TRBJ2-3	CASSVGGGQTDTQYF	TGTGCCAGCAGCGTAGGAGGGGGCCAGACAGATACGCAGTATTTT
TRBD1	14	TRBV9	TRBJ1-2	CASSVGTGAYGYTF	TGTGCCAGCAGCGTAGGAACAGGGGCCTATGGCTACACCTTC
.	13	TRBV5-4	TRBJ2-7	CASSPQSSYEQYF	TGTGCCAGCAGCCCACAGAGCTCCTACGAGCAGTACTTC
TRBD1	16	TRBV13	TRBJ1-3	CASSIRTGGSGNTIYF	TGTGCCAGCAGCATAAGGACAGGGGGTTCTGGAAACACCATATATTTT
TRBD2	15	TRBV4-1	TRBJ2-7	CASSHSGLAGAEQYF	TGCGCCAGCAGCCATTCGGGACTAGCGGGAGCCGAGCAGTACTTC
TRBD1	14	TRBV9	TRBJ2-5	CASSAGGFRETQYF	TGTGCCAGCAGCGCAGGGGGCTTTAGAGAGACCCAGTACTTC
.	14	TRBV6-4	TRBJ1-5	CASSENSRKRPQHF	TGTGCCAGCAGTGAGAACTCCCGCAAGAGGCCCCAGCATTTT
TRBD2	19	TRBV29-1	TRBJ2-3	CSVYRDRGLAGGEADTQYF	TGCAGCGTCTATAGGGACAGGGGACTAGCGGGAGGCGAGGCAGATACGCAGTATTTT